The 19 T cell receptor beta chains given below trace back to one sample, sequenced in a study of blood T cell repertoires in COVID-19. Method: immunoSEQ multiplex PCR; TCRdb's copy keeps in-frame clones and lacks some. The sample lists 35,000 to 45,000 clones; about 75% were seen once. The specimen sequenced was peripheral blood. All receptors derive from a man aged 65 to 79 with active or convalescent COVID-19.

The chain combines TRBV19 with TRBJ2-2; D is ambiguous. Germline CDR1 and CDR2: LNHDA and SQIVND (reference sequence). CDR3 length equals 14 residues. V gave up 4 bases and J gave up 2 bases, with 8 bases separating them. This chain's CDR3 is CASSTLINTGELFF. Here the CDR3 DNA reads TGTGCCAGTAGTACCCTAATTAACACCGGGGAGCTGTTTTTT. The full variable domain, its missing parts supplied by reference TRBV19 and TRBJ2-2, is DGGITQSPKYLFRKEGQNVTLSCEQNLNHDAMYWYRQDPGQGLRLIYYSQIVNDFQKGDIAEGYSVSREKKESFPLTVTSAQKNPTAFYLCASSTLINTGELFFGEGSRLTVL.

The chain uses TRBV19 and TRBJ2-1; TRBD1 aligns across 7 bases. Germline V gene data show CDR1 as LNHDA and CDR2 as SQIVND (reference sequence). This CDR3 is 15 amino acids long. J lost 9 bases, V lost 5 bases, and 13 bases had no gene match. CDR3 in DNA: TGTGCCAGTAGTCTCCCTACAGGGGCTAGTAGTGAGCAGTTCTTC. This encodes CASSLPTGASSEQFF.

CDR3 in DNA: TGTGCCAGCAGCCAACTCGACAGCAGCTATGGCTACACCTTC. It codes for CASSQLDSSYGYTF. The chain carries TRBV3-1 (or the pseudogene TRBV3-2) and TRBJ1-2; a possible D gene is TRBD1 (5 bases). The germline V and J ends were trimmed by 2 bases and 4 bases, with 11 bases remaining between them. There are 14 residues in the CDR3. CDR1 and CDR2 (germline): LGHDT, YNNKEL (reference sequence).

The chain combines TRBV7-8 with TRBJ1-1, with 8 bases aligning to TRBD1. The germline CDR1 and CDR2 sequences are SGHVS and FQNEAQ. Trimming at V came to 5 bases and at J to 8 bases, leaving 13 bases not matched to a gene. The CDR3 is 15 residues long. In DNA form, the CDR3 reads TGTGCCAGCAGCATGTTCGTCCAAGGACAGGGCGAAGCTTTCTTT. It codes for CASSMFVQGQGEAFF. Full variable domain (missing parts from reference TRBV7-8 and TRBJ1-1): GAGVSQSPRYKVAKRGQDVALRCDPISGHVSLFWYQQALGQGPEFLTYFQNEAQLDKSGLPSDRFFAERPEGSVSTLKIQRTQQEDSAVYLCASSMFVQGQGEAFFGQGTRLTVV.

The chain joins TRBV6-4 to TRBJ2-1; 7 bases are a match to TRBD1. The germline CDR1 and CDR2 sequences are MRHNA and SNTAGT. After removal of 4 bases from V and 2 bases from J, the junction contained 2 bases not matched to a gene. The CDR3 extends over 14 amino acids. Here the CDR3 DNA reads TGTGCCAGCAGTGCTCAGGGGGCCTACAATGAGCAGTTCTTC. Its translation is CASSAQGAYNEQFF.

The rearrangement uses TRBV7-9 and TRBJ2-1; D uncertain. The CDR3 totals 13 residues. Trimming removed 1 base at V and 10 bases at J, with 11 bases between. Germline V gene sequence: CDR1 SEHNR, CDR2 FQNEAQ (reference sequence). The CDR3 nucleotides are TGTGCCAGCAGCTTAGGAGAGGCGCGAGAGCAGTTCTTC. Its translation is CASSLGEAREQFF.

The chain has TRBV28 and TRBJ2-7; TRBD1 is a possible D gene (5 bases). This CDR3 has 16 amino acids. Germline values: CDR1 MDHEN, CDR2 SYDVKM. The V and J ends lost 5 bases and 4 bases respectively, with 21 bases between them. CDR3 sequence reads: CASSPEAPQGRYEQYF. The CDR3, as DNA: TGTGCCAGCAGTCCCGAGGCCCCTCAGGGAAGATACGAGCAGTACTTC.

This clone was detected only once. The V call is TRBV28, the J call TRBJ2-4, with 7 bases aligning to TRBD1. CDR3 length: 13 amino acids. Germline V gives CDR1 MDHEN, CDR2 SYDVKM. Germline trimming cut 8 bases from V and 6 bases from J; bases unmatched to any gene: 7. The DNA for the CDR3 is TGTGCCAGCGGGGGACAGACGATAAACATTCAGTACTTC. Its protein product is CASGGQTINIQYF.

The J gene is TRBJ1-2, the V gene TRBV28, with a possible D match to TRBD1 (5 bases). This CDR3 spans 14 amino acids. V shed 10 bases and J shed 4 bases, with 19 bases lying between them. CDR1 and CDR2 from the germline V gene are MDHEN and SYDVKM. CDR3 amino acids: CATKAGPILYGYTF. Here the CDR3 DNA reads TGTGCCACTAAAGCAGGGCCTATCCTCTATGGCTACACCTTC.

This chain links TRBV5-6 with TRBJ1-2; tentative D call: TRBD1 (6 bases). From germline, CDR1 is SGHDT and CDR2 YYEEEE. CDR3 length equals 15 residues. V dropped 6 bases and J dropped 4 bases, with 19 bases sitting between them. CDR3 DNA: TGTGCCAGCAACTTTTTTGGACAGTCCTCCTATGGCTACACCTTC. Its translation is CASNFFGQSSYGYTF.

The chain uses TRBV30 and TRBJ1-2; the D is unclear. V was clipped by 2 bases and J by 8 bases, with 15 bases between them. The CDR3 length is 13 residues. CDR1 and CDR2 from the germline V gene are GTSNPN and SVGIG (reference sequence). CDR3 sequence: CAWSPRRQFGYTF. CDR3 coding DNA: TGTGCCTGGAGTCCAAGGCGGCAGTTCGGCTACACCTTC.

The rearrangement links TRBV5-1 to TRBJ2-1; TRBD2 agrees at 8 bases. In germline, CDR1 is SGHRS, CDR2 YFSETQ. J gave up 7 bases and V 4 bases, and 4 bases lay outside the gene matches. The CDR3 is 13 amino acids. Here the CDR3 DNA reads TGCGCCAGCAGCGGCGGGGGGTTAAATGAGCAGTTCTTC. Its translation: CASSGGGLNEQFF.

This rearrangement joins TRBV6-5 to TRBJ2-1; TRBD1 matches at 11 bases. The V gene end was trimmed by 8 bases and the J gene end by 5 bases; junction bases not matched to a gene: 8. CDR1 is MNHEY and CDR2 is SVGAGI in the germline V gene. The CDR3 spans 15 residues. The CDR3 reads CASESGDRGNNEQFF. CDR3 bases: TGTGCCAGCGAAAGCGGGGACAGGGGGAACAATGAGCAGTTCTTC.

The count of this clone is one. The rearrangement uses TRBV4-1 and TRBJ2-7; maybe TRBD2 (5 bases). Germline assignment: CDR1 MGHRA and CDR2 YSYEKL. This CDR3 spans 16 amino acids. V was pared by 4 bases and J by 3 bases, with 19 bases between. Here the CDR3 reads CASSPHGVGANYEQYF. The CDR3 DNA follows: TGCGCCAGCAGCCCCCACGGGGTAGGAGCGAACTACGAGCAGTACTTC.

The chain recombines TRBV11-3 with TRBJ2-5; the match to TRBD1 covers 9 bases. The CDR3 length is 13 residues. Germline V lookup: CDR1 SGHNT, CDR2 YENEEA. V lost 3 bases, J lost 9 bases, and 5 bases stayed unmatched. The CDR3 loop reads CASSFTQGAAQYF. CDR3 nucleotides: TGTGCCAGCAGCTTCACACAGGGGGCAGCCCAGTACTTC.

This chain joins TRBV5-4 and TRBJ1-1; 10 bases are shared with TRBD1. Unmatched junction bases numbered 14, after V lost 4 bases and J lost 5 bases. The CDR3 spans 17 residues. CDR1 and CDR2 (germline): SGHNT, YYREEE (reference sequence). CDR3 loop: CASSHIQIRTGGTEAFF. The CDR3 bases are TGTGCCAGCAGCCACATACAAATACGGACAGGGGGAACTGAAGCTTTCTTT.

The chain is built from TRBV5-1 and TRBJ2-7, with D possibly being TRBD2 (6 bases). Germline V lookup: CDR1 SGHRS, CDR2 YFSETQ. CDR3 length: 15 amino acids. Deletions cut 4 bases from V and 5 bases from J, with 19 bases between. CDR3 sequence (DNA): TGCGCCAGCAGCACGTTCCAGGGAGGTGGGGACGAGCAGTACTTC. This translates into CASSTFQGGGDEQYF.

The rearrangement links TRBV5-1 to TRBJ2-7; 12 nucleotides agree with TRBD2. The CDR3 has 14 amino acids. V shed 3 bases and J 2 bases; nucleotides not matched to a gene: 0. CDR1 is SGHRS, CDR2 YFSETQ, per germline. In DNA form, the CDR3 reads TGCGCCAGCAGCTCTAGCGGGGGGGCCTACGAGCAGTACTTC. Protein: CASSSSGGAYEQYF.

The chain combines TRBV28 with TRBJ1-2, with D possibly TRBD1 on 5 matching bases. The CDR3 sequence is 16 residues long. CDR1 and CDR2 (germline): MDHEN, SYDVKM. V lost 8 bases and J 3 bases, leaving 22 bases between the germline ends. The CDR3 DNA is TGTGCCAGCCGAGGGACGGAGGGTTCGGGGTACTATGGCTACACCTTC. Translated: CASRGTEGSGYYGYTF.